The 18 T cell receptor beta chains below come from one sample, sequenced in a study of CD8+CD57+ T cells in acquired aplastic anemia. TCR beta VDJ and CDR3 profiles were obtained from a genomic DNA template. TCRdb processed the reads anew with MiXCR; each CDR3 protein has one entry. In the table there are 400,000 to 450,000 distinct CDR3 sequences, 65% to 80% of which are singletons. Sequenced material: sorted CD4+, CD8+, or CD8+CD57+ T cells (not recorded which) from PBMCs. The receptors come from a human donor in good health, serving as a control.

V usage is TRBV2 and J usage is TRBJ2-5, with D perhaps being TRBD1 or TRBD2 (5 bases each). The length of the CDR3 is 17 residues. CDR1 and CDR2 (germline): SNHLY, FYNNEI. Trimming stripped 4 bases from V and 9 bases from J, with 27 bases between. The chain's CDR3 is CASSAAGTTARNQPQYF. The CDR3 nucleotides read TGTGCCAGCAGTGCAGCCGGGACGACAGCCCGCAATCAGCCCCAGTACTTC.

The V gene is TRBV7-9, the J gene TRBJ1-1; D is uncertain. V was cut by 4 bases and J by 9 bases, with 18 bases left in between. CDR3 length equals 14 residues. Germline-derived CDR1 and CDR2 are SEHNR and FQNEAQ (reference sequence). The CDR3 sequence: CASSSGTYNEQAFF. The CDR3 coding sequence is TGTGCCAGCAGCTCTGGAACCTACAATGAGCAAGCTTTCTTT.

Regarding this clonotype: Since no conserved phenylalanine or tryptophan closes the CDR3, a read error is the likely cause. It is unclear where the CDR3 begins or ends on the DNA, so no DNA is shown, and the CDR3 is as TCRdb lists it. V and J are TRBV19 and TRBJ1-2; the table's D call, TRBD1, has no DNA check behind it. The V gene's germline CDR1 is LNHDA and CDR2 SQIVND (reference sequence). Ends included, the CDR3 has 16 residues. CDR3 region: CASSTTGSNSPLRFRI.

The chain is built from TRBV6-4 and TRBJ1-2; D is undetermined. Between the trimmed V and J ends, which lost 6 bases and 2 bases, there was a span of 13 bases. The CDR3 spans 14 residues. CDR1 is MRHNA, CDR2 SNTAGT, per germline. The CDR3 DNA reads as TGTGCCAGCAGGGTAGAGGACGGGAACTATGGCTACACCTTC. Amino acids: CASRVEDGNYGYTF.

The chain carries TRBV14 and TRBJ1-3; D is unresolved. This CDR3 has 17 amino acids. The V and J ends lost 4 bases and 0 bases respectively, with 16 bases between them. The germline V gene encodes CDR1 SGHDN and CDR2 FVKESK. The CDR3 here is CASSPGVVGGSGNTIYF. CDR3 nucleotide sequence: TGTGCCAGCAGCCCGGGAGTTGTGGGCGGCTCTGGAAACACCATATATTTT.

The CDR3 nucleotides are TGTGCCAGCAGCCAGTCAGCGGGGCAAGAGACCCAGTACTTC. It is translated as CASSQSAGQETQYF. The chain combines TRBV7-9 with TRBJ2-5; 7 positions agree with TRBD2. V was pared by 5 bases and J by 2 bases, with 5 bases of the junction left unmatched. There are 14 residues in the CDR3. The V gene's germline CDR1 is SEHNR and CDR2 FQNEAQ (reference sequence).

A note on this clonotype: The junction departs from germline at one end; a sequencing error may be responsible. CDR3: CASSLVSEGGSNF. The CDR3 DNA sequence: TGTGCCAGCAGCTTAGTTTCGGAAGGCGGAAGCAACTTC. The chain links TRBV7-9 to TRBJ2-5; D ambiguous. Per germline, CDR1 SEHNR and CDR2 FQNEAQ (reference sequence). CDR3 size: 13 residues.

Concerning this clonotype: The CDR3 does not close with the conserved phenylalanine or tryptophan, likely indicating a read error. Because the CDR3's place on the DNA is in doubt, the DNA is left out and the CDR3 is given as listed by TCRdb. The chain joins TRBV7-2 to TRBJ2-3; the table's D call TRBD1 went unverified against the DNA. The CDR3 is 13 amino acids in total, end residues counted. Germline values: CDR1 SGHTA, CDR2 FQGNSA. The CDR3: CASSLLVIQGTGN.

This clonotype was found many times. This sequence joins TRBV30 and TRBJ1-2, with D hard to call. This CDR3 has 13 amino acids. Per the germline V gene, CDR1 is GTSNPN and CDR2 is SVGIG (reference sequence). Trimming took 5 bases from V and 5 from J, leaving 15 bases between them. Here the CDR3 reads CAWDDGKGYGYTF. The CDR3 DNA sequence: TGTGCCTGGGATGATGGAAAAGGGTATGGCTACACCTTC. Full variable domain (outside the CDR3, taken from reference TRBV30 and TRBJ1-2): SQTIHQWPATLVQPVGSPLSLECTVEGTSNPNLYWYRQAAGRGLQLLFYSVGIGQISSEVPQNLSASRPQDRQFILSSKKLLLSDSGFYLCAWDDGKGYGYTFGSGTRLTVV.

The rearrangement joins TRBV20-1 to TRBJ2-7, with D possibly called TRBD1 or TRBD2 (6 bases each). This CDR3 has 15 amino acids. Germline lookup yields CDR1 DFQATT and CDR2 SNEGSKA (reference sequence). The V end lost 1 base, the J end lost 4 bases, and 17 bases lay between the germline ends. The CDR3 nucleotides read TGCAGTGCTAGAGGGGGGGCAGGCACCAGATACGAGCAGTACTTC. Translation gives CSARGGAGTRYEQYF.

This clonotype came up once. This CDR3 is missing its conserved last phenylalanine or tryptophan, likely due to a read error. It is unclear where the CDR3 begins or ends on the DNA, so no DNA is shown, and the CDR3 is as TCRdb lists it. J is TRBJ1-5 and V is TRBV9; the D segment call TRBD1 is taken from the table without a DNA check. The CDR3 sequence runs 13 residues, both termini included. Germline V gives CDR1 SGDLS, CDR2 YYNGEE. CDR3 region: CATSSRLGETQQL.

This chain connects TRBV7-2 to TRBJ1-3; the D is unclear. The CDR3 has 14 amino acids. Trimming cost V 5 bases and J 16 bases, with 24 bases left between them. The germline V gene encodes CDR1 SGHTA and CDR2 FQGNSA. The CDR3 DNA follows: TGTGCCAGCAGCAACACCACTAGCGGGAGGCACGGGTATTTT. This translates into CASSNTTSGRHGYF.

This clonotype was found once. The junction departs from the called germline gene at one end, perhaps through a read error. The gene calls are TRBV9 and TRBJ2-1; D may be TRBD1 (6 bases). The CDR3 totals 15 residues. CDR1 is SGDLS, CDR2 YYNGEE, per germline. CDR3 in DNA: TGTGCCAGCAGCCAAGAAGGACAGAGATACAATAAGCAGTTCTTC. It codes for CASSQEGQRYNKQFF. Full variable domain (rest looked up from reference TRBV9 and TRBJ2-1): DSGVTQTPKHLITATGQRVTLRCSPRSGDLSVYWYQQSLDQGLQFLIQYYNGEERAKGNILERFSAQQFPDLHSELNLSSLELGDSALYFCASSQEGQRYNKQFFGPGTRLTVL.

V is TRBV10-3 and J is TRBJ2-3; a possible D gene is TRBD2 (5 bases). The CDR3 contains 15 residues. Trimming took 7 bases from V and 2 from J, leaving 16 bases between them. The germline V gene has CDR1 ENHRY and CDR2 SYGVKD. The CDR3 here is CAITELGGLTDTQYF. DNA for the CDR3: TGTGCCATCACAGAACTTGGCGGGCTCACAGATACGCAGTATTTT.

The V and J genes are TRBV5-6 and TRBJ1-1; the D is unclear. CDR1 is SGHDT, CDR2 YYEEEE, per germline. V lost 5 bases and J 5 bases, leaving 25 bases between the germline ends. The CDR3 has 17 amino acids. The CDR3 DNA is TGTGCCAGCAGTTCCGGGTGGACTGCGCCCCTTGCTACTGAAGCTTTCTTT. Its translation: CASSSGWTAPLATEAFF.

The gene calls are TRBV10-3 and TRBJ1-2, with no clear D. Germline CDR1 and CDR2: ENHRY and SYGVKD. The germline V and J ends were trimmed by 8 bases and 5 bases, with 15 bases remaining between them. The CDR3 is 13 residues long. The CDR3 bases are TGTGCCATCCCCCTGCCGGGCGAATATGGCTACACCTTC. This encodes CAIPLPGEYGYTF.

This chain joins TRBV6-2 or TRBV6-3 and TRBJ1-2; 12 bases fit TRBD1. This CDR3 region has 15 residues. V was pared by 6 bases and J by 2 bases, with 4 bases of the junction left unmatched. Germline CDR1 reads MNHEY; CDR2 reads SVGEGT. CDR3 nucleotide sequence: TGTGCCAGCAGGGGGACAGGGGGCACCAACTATGGCTACACCTTC. Translated, it gives CASRGTGGTNYGYTF.

Points on this clonotype: A much larger clone is a single base away; this may be a read error. The rearrangement links TRBV9 to TRBJ2-2; D is undetermined. Germline CDR1 and CDR2: SGDLS and YYNGEE. The CDR3 has 16 residues. The V end lost 2 bases, the J end lost 6 bases, and 17 bases lay between the germline ends. CDR3 region: CASSVGHDILPGELFF. In nucleotides, the CDR3 is TGTGCCAGCAGCGTCGGGCACGATATCTTACCCGGGGAGCTGTTTTTT. The full variable domain, in which reference TRBV9 and TRBJ2-2 provide the parts outside the CDR3, is DSGVTQTPKHLITATGQRVTLRCSPRSGDLSVYWYQQSLDQGLQFLIQYYNGEERAKGNILERFSAQQFPDLHSELNLSSLELGDSALYFCASSVGHDILPGELFFGEGSRLTVL.